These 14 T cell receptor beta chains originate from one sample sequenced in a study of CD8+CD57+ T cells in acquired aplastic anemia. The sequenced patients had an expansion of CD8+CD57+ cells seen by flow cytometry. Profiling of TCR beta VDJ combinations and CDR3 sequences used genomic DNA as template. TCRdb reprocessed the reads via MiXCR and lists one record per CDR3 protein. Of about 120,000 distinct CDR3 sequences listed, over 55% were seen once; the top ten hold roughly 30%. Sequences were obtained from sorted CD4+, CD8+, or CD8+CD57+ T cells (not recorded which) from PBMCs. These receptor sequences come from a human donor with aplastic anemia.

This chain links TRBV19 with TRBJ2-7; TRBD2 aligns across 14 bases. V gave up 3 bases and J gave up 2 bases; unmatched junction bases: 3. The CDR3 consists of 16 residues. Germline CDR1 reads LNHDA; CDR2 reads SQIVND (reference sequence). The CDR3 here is CASSIGLAGGTYEQYF. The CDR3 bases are TGTGCCAGTAGTATTGGACTAGCGGGAGGAACCTACGAGCAGTACTTC.

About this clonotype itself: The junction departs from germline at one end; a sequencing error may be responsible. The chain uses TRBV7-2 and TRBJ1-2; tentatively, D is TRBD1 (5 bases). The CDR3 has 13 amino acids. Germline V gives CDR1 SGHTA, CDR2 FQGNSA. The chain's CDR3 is CASSLLDNCGYTF. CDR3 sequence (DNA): TGTGCCAGCAGCTTACTGGACAACTGTGGCTACACCTTC. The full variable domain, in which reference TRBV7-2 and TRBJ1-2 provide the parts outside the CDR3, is GAGVSQSPSNKVTEKGKDVELRCDPISGHTALYWYRQSLGQGLEFLIYFQGNSAPDKSGLPSDRFSAERTGGSVSTLTIQRTQQEDSAVYLCASSLLDNCGYTFGSGTRLTVV.

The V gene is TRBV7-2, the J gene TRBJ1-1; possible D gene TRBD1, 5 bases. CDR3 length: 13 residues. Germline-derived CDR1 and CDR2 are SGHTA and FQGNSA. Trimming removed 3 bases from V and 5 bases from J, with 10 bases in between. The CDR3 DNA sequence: TGTGCCAGCAGCTTCGCAGAGGGGACTGAAGCTTTCTTT. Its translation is CASSFAEGTEAFF.

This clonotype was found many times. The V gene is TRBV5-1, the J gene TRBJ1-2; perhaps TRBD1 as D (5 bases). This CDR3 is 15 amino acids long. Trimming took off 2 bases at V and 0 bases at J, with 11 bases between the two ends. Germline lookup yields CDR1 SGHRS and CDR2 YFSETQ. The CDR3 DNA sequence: TGCGCCAGCAGCTTTCCGGGGGGAGCTAACTATGGCTACACCTTC. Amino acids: CASSFPGGANYGYTF.

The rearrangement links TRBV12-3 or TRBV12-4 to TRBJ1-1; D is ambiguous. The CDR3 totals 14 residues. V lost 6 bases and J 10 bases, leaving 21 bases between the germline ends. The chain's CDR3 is CASSGAGRTMRAFF. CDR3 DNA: TGTGCCAGCAGCGGAGCGGGAAGAACCATGAGAGCTTTCTTT.

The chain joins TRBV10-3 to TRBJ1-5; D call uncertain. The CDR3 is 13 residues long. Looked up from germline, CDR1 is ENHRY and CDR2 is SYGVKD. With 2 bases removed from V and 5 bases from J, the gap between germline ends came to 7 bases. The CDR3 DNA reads TGTGCCATCAGTGAGGGATTGCATCAGCCCCAGCATTTT. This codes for CAISEGLHQPQHF.

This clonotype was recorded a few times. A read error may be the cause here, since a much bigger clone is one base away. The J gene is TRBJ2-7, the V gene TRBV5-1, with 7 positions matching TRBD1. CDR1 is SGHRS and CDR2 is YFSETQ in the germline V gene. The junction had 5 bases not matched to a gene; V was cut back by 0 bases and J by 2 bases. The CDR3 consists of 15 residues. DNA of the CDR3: TGCGCCAGCAGCTTGGAACAGGGGCTTGCCTACGAGCAGTACTTC. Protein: CASSLEQGLAYEQYF.

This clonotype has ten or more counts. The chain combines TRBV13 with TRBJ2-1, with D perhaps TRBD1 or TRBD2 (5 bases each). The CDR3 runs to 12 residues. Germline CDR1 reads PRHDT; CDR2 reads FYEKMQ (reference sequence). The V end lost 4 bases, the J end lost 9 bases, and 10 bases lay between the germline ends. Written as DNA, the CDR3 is TGTGCCAGCAGCTGGCCGGGGCTTGAGCAGTTCTTC. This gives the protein CASSWPGLEQFF.

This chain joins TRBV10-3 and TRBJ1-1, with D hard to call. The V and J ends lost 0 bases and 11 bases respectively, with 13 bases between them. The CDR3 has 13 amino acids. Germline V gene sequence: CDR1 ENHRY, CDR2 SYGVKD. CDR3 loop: CAISESKLARAFF. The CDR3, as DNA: TGTGCCATCAGTGAGTCGAAGTTGGCAAGGGCTTTCTTT.

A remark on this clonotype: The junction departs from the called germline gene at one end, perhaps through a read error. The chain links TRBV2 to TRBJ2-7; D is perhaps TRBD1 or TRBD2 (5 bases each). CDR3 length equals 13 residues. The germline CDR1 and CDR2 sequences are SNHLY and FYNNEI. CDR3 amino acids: CATSVGGAYEQYF. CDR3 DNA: TGTGCCACCAGTGTTGGGGGAGCCTACGAGCAGTACTTC.

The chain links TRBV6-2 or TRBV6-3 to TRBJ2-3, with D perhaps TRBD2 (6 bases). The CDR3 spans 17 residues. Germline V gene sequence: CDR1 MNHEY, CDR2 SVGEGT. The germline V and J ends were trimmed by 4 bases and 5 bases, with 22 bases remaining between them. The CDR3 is CASSSSGTLARVDTQYF. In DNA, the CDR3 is TGTGCCAGCAGTTCCTCCGGGACTCTCGCCCGGGTAGATACGCAGTATTTT.

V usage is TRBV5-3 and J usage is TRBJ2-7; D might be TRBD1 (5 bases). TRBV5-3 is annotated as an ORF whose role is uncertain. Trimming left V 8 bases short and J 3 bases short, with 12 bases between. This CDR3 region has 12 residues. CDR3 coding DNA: TGTGCCAGCAGCCAGACAGTCTACGAGCAGTACTTC. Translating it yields CASSQTVYEQYF.

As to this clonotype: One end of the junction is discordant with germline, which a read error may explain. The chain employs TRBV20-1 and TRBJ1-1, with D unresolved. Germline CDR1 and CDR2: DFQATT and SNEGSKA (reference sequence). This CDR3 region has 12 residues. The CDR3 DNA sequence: TGCAGTGCTATTCAAACGAACACTGAAGCCTTCTTT. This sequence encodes CSAIQTNTEAFF.

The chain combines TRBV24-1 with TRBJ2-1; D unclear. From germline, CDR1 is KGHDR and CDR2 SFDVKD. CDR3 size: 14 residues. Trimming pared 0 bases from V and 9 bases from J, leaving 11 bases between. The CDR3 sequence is CATSDLRYGFEQFF. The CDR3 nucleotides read TGTGCCACCAGTGATTTGCGGTACGGGTTTGAGCAGTTCTTC.